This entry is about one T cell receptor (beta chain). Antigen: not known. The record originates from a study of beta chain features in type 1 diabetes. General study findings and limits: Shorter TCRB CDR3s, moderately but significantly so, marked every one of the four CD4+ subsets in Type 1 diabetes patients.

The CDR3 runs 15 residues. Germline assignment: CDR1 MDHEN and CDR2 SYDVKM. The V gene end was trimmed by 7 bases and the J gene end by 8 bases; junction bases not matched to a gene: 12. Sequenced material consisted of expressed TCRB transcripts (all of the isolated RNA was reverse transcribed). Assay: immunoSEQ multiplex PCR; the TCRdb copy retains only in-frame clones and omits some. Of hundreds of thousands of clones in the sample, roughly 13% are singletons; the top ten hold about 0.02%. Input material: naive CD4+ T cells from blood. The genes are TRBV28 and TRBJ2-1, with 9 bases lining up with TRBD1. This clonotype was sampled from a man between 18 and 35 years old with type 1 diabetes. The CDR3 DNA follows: TGTGCCAGCACTTCAAGGACAGGGGAGGGCGATGAGCAGTTCTTC. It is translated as CASTSRTGEGDEQFF.